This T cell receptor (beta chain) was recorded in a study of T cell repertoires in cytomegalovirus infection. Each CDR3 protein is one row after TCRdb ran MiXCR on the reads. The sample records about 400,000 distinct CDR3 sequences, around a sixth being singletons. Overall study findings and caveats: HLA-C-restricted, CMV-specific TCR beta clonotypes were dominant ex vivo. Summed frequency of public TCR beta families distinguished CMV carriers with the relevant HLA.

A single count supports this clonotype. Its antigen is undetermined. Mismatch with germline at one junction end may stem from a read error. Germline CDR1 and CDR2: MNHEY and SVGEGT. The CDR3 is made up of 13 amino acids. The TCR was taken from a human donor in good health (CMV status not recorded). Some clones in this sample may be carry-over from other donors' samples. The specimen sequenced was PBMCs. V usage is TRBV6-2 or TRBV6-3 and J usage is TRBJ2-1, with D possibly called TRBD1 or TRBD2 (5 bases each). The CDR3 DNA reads TGTGTCAGCACCCCGGGGCTCCACAATGAGCAGTTCTTC. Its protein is CVSTPGLHNEQFF.